Below are 20 T cell receptor beta chains sequenced from a single sample in a study of T cell repertoires in cytomegalovirus infection. Antigens of these TCRs are unknown. One entry per CDR3 protein results from TCRdb running MiXCR on the reads. The table includes 250,000 to 400,000 distinct CDR3 sequences, roughly 25% detected once. Source: cultured PBMCs, taken from culture after CMV antigen stimulation. The receptors derive from a human donor in good health (CMV status not recorded). Some clones in this sample may be carry-over from other donors' samples.

This chain connects TRBV6-1 to TRBJ1-1, with TRBD1 as a possible D gene (5 bases). Deletions cut 0 bases from V and 0 bases from J, with 8 bases between. The CDR3 runs to 15 residues. The V gene's germline CDR1 is MNHNS and CDR2 SASEGT. The DNA for the CDR3 is TGTGCCAGCAGTGAAGCAACAGGCATGAACACTGAAGCTTTCTTT. This codes for CASSEATGMNTEAFF.

The chain links TRBV11-2 to TRBJ2-1; 10 nucleotides align to TRBD2. V lost 5 bases and J lost 7; bases outside the gene matches: 8. Germline-derived CDR1 and CDR2 are SGHAT and FQNNGV. The CDR3 extends over 15 amino acids. The CDR3 region has the DNA TGTGCCAGCAGCCCCCTAGCGGGAGTTCGGAATGAGCAGTTCTTC. This gives the protein CASSPLAGVRNEQFF. Filled out from reference TRBV11-2 and TRBJ2-1, the complete variable domain reads EAGVAQSPRYKIIEKRQSVAFWCNPISGHATLYWYQQILGQGPKLLIQFQNNGVVDDSQLPKDRFSAERLKGVDSTLKIQPAKLEDSAVYLCASSPLAGVRNEQFFGPGTRLTVL.

In DNA, the CDR3 is TGTGCCAGCAGCCCACAACCTTTAAACACCGGGGAGCTGTTTTTT. Its translation is CASSPQPLNTGELFF. The chain uses TRBV3-1 and TRBJ2-2; D is ambiguous. Germline V CDR1 and CDR2: LGHDT, YNNKEL (reference sequence). The CDR3 length is 15 residues. V lost 4 bases and J lost 2, with 11 bases in between.

This clonotype has more than one count but fewer than ten. The chain links TRBV28 to TRBJ1-2; 12 bases align to TRBD1. The J segment lost 7 bases and the V segment lost 6 bases, leaving 9 bases of the junction unmatched. The CDR3 runs 15 residues. From germline, CDR1 is MDHEN and CDR2 SYDVKM. The CDR3 DNA is TGTGCCAGCAGATCCCCGGGACAGGGGGCAAGTGGCTACACCTTC. Its translation is CASRSPGQGASGYTF.

Note on this clonotype: At one of its ends the junction is not consistent with the germline gene, which may arise from a read error. The CDR3 sequence: CASTVADTRYF. CDR3 DNA: TGTGCCAGCACTGTGGCAGATACGCGGTATTTT. The J gene is TRBJ2-3, the V gene TRBV2; D remains ambiguous. This CDR3 has 11 amino acids. Germline V gene lookup returns CDR1 SNHLY and CDR2 FYNNEI.

This clonotype turned up a few times. One end of the junction varies from germline; a read error may be responsible. The gene calls are TRBV7-7 and TRBJ2-1; TRBD2 matches at 7 bases. The CDR3 contains 15 residues. Germline CDR1 and CDR2: SSHAT and FNYEAQ (reference sequence). CDR3 residues: CASSPMGGGSDEQFF. CDR3 coding DNA: TGTGCTAGCAGCCCGATGGGGGGGGGGTCGGATGAGCAGTTCTTC.

The chain recombines TRBV7-9 with TRBJ1-4; D unclear. V was shortened by 3 bases and J by 8 bases, with 16 bases between the two germline ends. Germline V gene lookup returns CDR1 SEHNR and CDR2 FQNEAQ (reference sequence). CDR3 length equals 15 residues. CDR3 in DNA: TGTGCCAGCAGCTTGGACGCTATCTTCGGCGAAAAACTGTTTTTT. Translated, it gives CASSLDAIFGEKLFF. The whole variable domain, remainder taken from reference TRBV7-9 and TRBJ1-4, is DTGVSQNPRHKITKRGQNVTFRCDPISEHNRLYWYRQTLGQGPEFLTYFQNEAQLEKSRLLSDRFSAERPKGSFSTLEIQRTEQGDSAMYLCASSLDAIFGEKLFFGSGTQLSVL.

The rearrangement uses TRBV5-1 and TRBJ2-7, with a weak D call TRBD1 (6 bases). V was clipped by 3 bases and J by 6 bases, with 13 bases between them. The germline gives CDR1 SGHRS, CDR2 YFSETQ. CDR3 length: 13 amino acids. The DNA of the CDR3 is TGCGCCAGCAGCTCAGAACAGGGAACCGAGCAGTACTTC. Protein: CASSSEQGTEQYF.

The rearrangement joins TRBV7-2 to TRBJ1-5; D possibly corresponds to TRBD1 (6 bases). The germline V and J ends were trimmed by 5 bases and 1 base, with 15 bases remaining between them. This CDR3 is 16 amino acids long. The germline CDR1 and CDR2 sequences are SGHTA and FQGNSA. The CDR3 DNA reads as TGTGCCAGCAGCACCCGAGGGGGTGCCAGCAATCAGCCCCAGCATTTT. As protein: CASSTRGGASNQPQHF.

V is TRBV11-3 and J is TRBJ2-3; 12 nucleotides agree with TRBD2. Looked up from germline, CDR1 is SGHNT and CDR2 is YENEEA. The CDR3 is made up of 13 amino acids. The V segment lost 5 bases and the J segment 12 bases; nucleotides outside the gene matches: 6. The CDR3 region is CASSTWTSGDQYF. The CDR3 nucleotides are TGTGCCAGCAGCACTTGGACTAGCGGGGATCAGTATTTT. The whole variable domain, filled in from reference TRBV11-3 and TRBJ2-3, reads EAGVVQSPRYKIIEKKQPVAFWCNPISGHNTLYWYLQNLGQGPELLIRYENEEAVDDSQLPKDRFSAERLKGVDSTLKIQPAELGDSAVYLCASSTWTSGDQYFGPGTRLTVL.

The chain links TRBV6-1 to TRBJ1-5, with D tentatively TRBD1 (5 bases). V was pared by 6 bases and J by 3 bases, with 12 bases between. Per the germline V gene, CDR1 is MNHNS and CDR2 is SASEGT. This CDR3 region has 14 residues. The DNA for the CDR3 is TGTGCCAGCAGAAACCCGGGGGTCAATCAGCCCCAGCATTTT. Encoded protein: CASRNPGVNQPQHF.

This clonotype has a handful of counts. The chain has TRBV20-1 and TRBJ2-4; the match to TRBD1 covers 10 bases. Germline assignment: CDR1 DFQATT and CDR2 SNEGSKA (reference sequence). V gave up 5 bases and J gave up 9 bases; unmatched junction bases: 7. The CDR3 length is 13 residues. The CDR3 DNA is TGCAGTGCTCCCCGGGACAGGGGCCCCATTCAGTACTTC. This codes for CSAPRDRGPIQYF.

The rearrangement joins TRBV20-1 to TRBJ1-2, with D unclear. Trimming shortened V by 1 base and J by 4 bases, and 16 bases separated the two germline ends. Germline V CDR1 and CDR2: DFQATT, SNEGSKA (reference sequence). The CDR3 extends over 15 amino acids. CDR3 bases: TGCAGTGCTAGAGTAACCAGGACGGTTACCTATGGCTACACCTTC. The encoded protein is CSARVTRTVTYGYTF.

The table lists this clonotype with a few counts. The V call is TRBV6-6, the J call TRBJ2-7; D unresolved. V shed 0 bases and J shed 3 bases, with 9 bases lying between them. The CDR3 has 14 amino acids. Germline V lookup: CDR1 MNHNY, CDR2 SVGAGI (reference sequence). This chain's CDR3 is CASSYSTPYYEQYF. In nucleotides, the CDR3 is TGTGCCAGCAGTTACTCGACACCCTACTACGAGCAGTACTTC.

This clonotype was counted between two and nine times. J is TRBJ2-7 and V is TRBV7-9; 8 bases are shared with TRBD1. Trimming at V came to 5 bases and at J to 3 bases, leaving 12 bases not matched to a gene. This CDR3 is built from 16 residues. Germline lookup yields CDR1 SEHNR and CDR2 FQNEAQ (reference sequence). The CDR3 region is CASSAGGDRQLYEQYF. The CDR3 DNA reads as TGTGCCAGCAGCGCGGGTGGGGACAGGCAACTCTACGAGCAGTACTTC.

V and J are TRBV28 and TRBJ2-5; D perhaps matches TRBD1 (6 bases). In germline, CDR1 is MDHEN, CDR2 SYDVKM. CDR3 length equals 12 residues. Trimming shortened V by 10 bases and J by 3 bases, and 12 bases separated the two germline ends. The CDR3 region has the DNA TGTGCCACAACGAGGGGGAAAGAGACCCAGTACTTC. Translating it yields CATTRGKETQYF.

The rearrangement links TRBV5-1 to TRBJ1-5; D remains unclear. Trimming left V 0 bases short and J 1 base short, with 8 bases between. This CDR3 region has 15 residues. CDR1 and CDR2 (germline): SGHRS, YFSETQ. CDR3 protein: CASSLDGWSNQPQHF. In DNA form, the CDR3 reads TGCGCCAGCAGCTTGGACGGGTGGAGCAATCAGCCCCAGCATTTT.

This chain connects TRBV7-9 to TRBJ2-3; D remains unclear. Germline values: CDR1 SEHNR, CDR2 FQNEAQ (reference sequence). V shed 5 bases and J shed 2 bases, with 5 bases lying between them. The CDR3 runs to 12 residues. DNA for the CDR3: TGTGCCAGCAGCGCTACCACAGATACGCAGTATTTT. The encoded protein is CASSATTDTQYF.

The chain links TRBV11-3 to TRBJ2-1; D possibly matches TRBD1 or TRBD2 (5 bases each). The V gene lost 2 bases and the J gene lost 8 bases, with 22 bases spanning the gap. The CDR3 is made up of 17 amino acids. Germline CDR1 is SGHNT and CDR2 is YENEEA. This chain's CDR3 is CASSLSSPGRGFDEQFF. The CDR3 coding sequence is TGTGCCAGCAGCTTAAGCAGTCCGGGACGGGGATTCGATGAGCAGTTCTTC.

This chain uses TRBV2 with TRBJ2-3; TRBD2 agrees at 10 bases. This CDR3 spans 13 amino acids. V lost 8 bases and J lost 4; bases outside the gene matches: 3. From germline, CDR1 is SNHLY and CDR2 FYNNEI. CDR3 protein: CASGAGGADTQYF. CDR3 in DNA: TGTGCCAGCGGAGCGGGAGGGGCAGATACGCAGTATTTT.